Listed here are 16 T cell receptor beta chains from one sample, sequenced in a study of T cells after yellow fever vaccination. Using its own MiXCR run on the 5' RACE reads, TCRdb lists one record per CDR3 protein. This sample yields under 300,000 distinct CDR3 sequences, of which less than 9% are seen a single time; approximately 0.87% belongs to the top ten. The sequenced sample was CD4+ T cells sorted from PBMCs, obtained 15 days after the yellow fever booster vaccination. Receptors originate from a man younger than 40 who received the YFV17D yellow fever vaccine.

This clonotype turned up a few times. The J gene is TRBJ1-5, the V gene TRBV20-1; D gene uncertain. The germline CDR1 and CDR2 sequences are DFQATT and SNEGSKA (reference sequence). V was trimmed by 5 bases and J by 2 bases, leaving 10 bases between them. CDR3 size: 13 residues. This chain's CDR3 is CSAADRRNQPQHF. The CDR3 DNA reads TGCAGTGCTGCGGACCGACGCAATCAGCCCCAGCATTTT.

This sequence joins TRBV11-2 and TRBJ2-5; D gene unclear. CDR1 is SGHAT and CDR2 is FQNNGV in the germline V gene. The CDR3 runs 13 residues. V gave up 7 bases and J gave up 4 bases, with 13 bases separating them. The CDR3 DNA is TGTGCCAGCACCCCCGGGCATTTAGAGACCCAGTACTTC. Protein sequence: CASTPGHLETQYF.

This clonotype was picked up a small number of times. The J gene is TRBJ2-5, the V gene TRBV5-1; tentative D call: TRBD1 (5 bases). Germline V gene lookup returns CDR1 SGHRS and CDR2 YFSETQ. The CDR3 is 14 residues long. Trimming left V 2 bases short and J 4 bases short, with 12 bases between. The CDR3 region is CASSFGHRVETQYF. For the CDR3, the DNA is TGCGCCAGCAGCTTTGGACATCGAGTAGAGACCCAGTACTTC.

This clonotype was seen at least ten times. The junction departs from germline at one end; a sequencing error may be responsible. The V and J genes are TRBV18 and TRBJ2-2, with 8 bases matching TRBD2. The germline CDR1 and CDR2 sequences are KGHSH and LQKENI. The length of the CDR3 is 15 residues. The chain's CDR3 is CASAPGLVNTGELFF. The CDR3 bases are TGTGCCAGCGCACCGGGACTAGTGAACACCGGGGAGCTGTTTTTT.

This clonotype was seen a handful of times. The J gene is TRBJ2-7, the V gene TRBV28, with D possibly being TRBD1 (5 bases). The CDR3 consists of 13 residues. The V gene lost 9 bases and the J gene lost 0 bases, with 12 bases spanning the gap. In germline, CDR1 is MDHEN, CDR2 SYDVKM. The CDR3 loop is CASRTQGSYEQYF. In nucleotides, the CDR3 is TGTGCCAGTCGTACCCAGGGCTCCTACGAGCAGTACTTC.

V usage is TRBV10-3 and J usage is TRBJ2-1; 7 bases match TRBD2. The CDR3 is made up of 16 amino acids. Trimming removed 3 bases from V and 6 bases from J; junction bases left unmatched: 11. CDR1 and CDR2 from the germline V gene are ENHRY and SYGVKD. The CDR3 DNA sequence: TGTGCCATCAGTGATTCGGGAGGACAAGCTGGCAATGAGCAGTTCTTC. It is translated as CAISDSGGQAGNEQFF.

This clonotype was counted between two and nine times. This rearrangement joins TRBV24-1 to TRBJ2-5, with D uncertain. This CDR3 has 15 amino acids. Germline V gene sequence: CDR1 KGHDR, CDR2 SFDVKD. V lost 3 bases and J 2 bases, leaving 12 bases between the germline ends. CDR3 region: CATSDSGAGQETQYF. The CDR3 nucleotides are TGTGCCACCAGTGATAGTGGCGCAGGTCAAGAGACCCAGTACTTC.

The chain joins TRBV6-5 to TRBJ1-1; no reliable D call. Germline CDR1 is MNHEY and CDR2 is SVGAGI. CDR3 length equals 14 residues. V was pared by 0 bases and J by 3 bases, with 8 bases between. The CDR3 nucleotides are TGTGCCAGCAGTTACTCGCCAGCGGACACTGAAGCTTTCTTT. As protein: CASSYSPADTEAFF.

The chain is built from TRBV27 and TRBJ2-3; D ambiguous. CDR3 length equals 12 residues. V gave up 6 bases and J gave up 3 bases, with 7 bases separating them. In germline, CDR1 is MNHEY, CDR2 SMNVEV (reference sequence). The CDR3 sequence is CASRSGTDTQYF. As DNA, the CDR3 is TGTGCCAGCAGAAGTGGAACAGATACGCAGTATTTT.

This clonotype was seen a handful of times. CDR3 residues: CASSPSIRERGRETQYF. The DNA for the CDR3 is TGTGCCAGCAGCCCCTCTATCCGGGAGCGGGGTCGAGAGACCCAGTACTTC. J is TRBJ2-5 and V is TRBV14; 7 bases fit TRBD2. CDR1 is SGHDN, CDR2 FVKESK, per germline. The CDR3 has 17 residues. V gave up 4 bases and J gave up 4 bases; unmatched junction bases: 15.

This clonotype appeared many times. The rearrangement links TRBV20-1 to TRBJ2-1; TRBD2 agrees at 7 bases. CDR1 is DFQATT, CDR2 SNEGSKA, per germline (reference sequence). Unmatched junction bases numbered 2, after V lost 6 bases and J lost 0 bases. The CDR3 contains 13 residues. The CDR3 protein is CSARTSSYNEQFF. As DNA, the CDR3 is TGCAGTGCAAGGACTAGCTCCTACAATGAGCAGTTCTTC.

The chain links TRBV7-2 to TRBJ2-6; D not resolved. Germline assignment: CDR1 SGHTA and CDR2 FQGNSA. V lost 6 bases to trimming and J lost 1 base, with 10 bases between them. CDR3 length: 15 amino acids. The CDR3 bases are TGTGCCAGCAGGTCCGCCAAGTCTGGGGCCAACGTCCTGACTTTC. This codes for CASRSAKSGANVLTF.

This clonotype was seen ten or more times. The V gene is TRBV7-2, the J gene TRBJ2-1; 10 positions agree with TRBD2. J was trimmed by 4 bases and V by 6 bases; bases with no gene match: 6. Germline loops: CDR1 SGHTA, CDR2 FQGNSA. The CDR3 spans 15 residues. The CDR3 DNA is TGTGCCAGCAGGCCCGGGACTAGCGTGTACAATGAGCAGTTCTTC. Its protein product is CASRPGTSVYNEQFF.

This clonotype occurred a few times. The rearrangement links TRBV7-2 to TRBJ2-2; 12 nucleotides match TRBD2. The CDR3 sequence is 15 residues long. V lost 5 bases, J lost 5 bases, and 3 bases stayed unmatched. Germline V gives CDR1 SGHTA, CDR2 FQGNSA. The CDR3 loop is CASSLLAGGTGELFF. The DNA of the CDR3 is TGTGCCAGCAGCCTACTAGCGGGAGGTACCGGGGAGCTGTTTTTT.

The V and J genes are TRBV14 and TRBJ2-7; D not resolved. The germline V and J ends were trimmed by 1 base and 6 bases, with 10 bases remaining between them. This CDR3 contains 13 residues. Germline V lookup: CDR1 SGHDN, CDR2 FVKESK. The CDR3, as DNA: TGTGCCAGCAGCCAAGTCGGAACTGGCGAGCAGTACTTC. Translated: CASSQVGTGEQYF.

Only a few counts were recorded for this clonotype. J is TRBJ2-1 and V is TRBV7-8; 11 bases match TRBD2. This CDR3 has 20 amino acids. Per germline, CDR1 SGHVS and CDR2 FQNEAQ. V was clipped by 5 bases and J by 1 base; unmatched bases: 16. CDR3 DNA sequence: TGTGCCAGCAGCCAGCATAGGGTAATTAGCGGGAGGGCTTCCTACAATGAGCAGTTCTTC. Protein sequence: CASSQHRVISGRASYNEQFF.